This T cell receptor beta chain is from a study of blood T cell repertoires in COVID-19. Across the study: Samples of COVID-19 (acute and convalescent) were obtained from the United States, Italy and Spain.

Per the original data handling: It was from reference gene primer amplification that nucleated cell counts were estimated. Libraries were prepared by immunoSEQ multiplex PCR; TCRdb keeps only in-frame clonotypes and omits some of them. V, J and clone size are those of that table, while D and trimming were read from the DNA. The table lists about 120,000 clones, 78% of them singletons. The CDR3 spans 16 residues. Germline V gene lookup returns CDR1 SGHRS and CDR2 YFSETQ. The ends lost 0 bases at V and 0 bases at J; junction bases unmatched: 4. The V call is TRBV5-1, the J call TRBJ2-7; 9 bases agree with TRBD1. The TCR originated in a man aged 65 to 79 with acute or convalescent COVID-19. The material sequenced was peripheral blood. CDR3 nucleotides: TGCGCCAGCAGCTTGGATCCGGGACAGGGCTCCTACGAGCAGTACTTC. Amino acids: CASSLDPGQGSYEQYF.